This T cell receptor beta chain was found in a study of cytomegalovirus exposure and HLA in healthy donors. Study-wide results and caveats: The number of N-insertions in an Asian-associated ancestry cluster was reportedly below the roughly 700-donor mean in a later analysis. According to reports, the classifier identified cytomegalovirus status with high specificity and sensitivity. Associated with HLA alleles at 0.05 false discovery rate in a later analysis were fewer than 20,000 TCR beta sequences.

13 Jbeta primers and 60 Vbeta primers were used for the PCR. TCRdb keeps only in-frame clones here, not all; method: immunoSEQ multiplex PCR. The table lists about 200,000 clones, around 77% of them singletons. For this clone: Its antigen remains unidentified.

V lost 5 bases and J lost 8; bases outside the gene matches: 5. The CDR3 covers 12 residues. Germline lookup yields CDR1 SGHRS and CDR2 YFSETQ. Sequenced material: PBMCs. The clonotype originates from a woman between 25 and 40 years old in good health and CMV-seronegative. The chain joins TRBV5-1 to TRBJ2-7; 9 nucleotides agree with TRBD1. The CDR3: CASRRDRDKQYF. The CDR3 region has the DNA TGCGCCAGCAGACGGGACAGGGACAAGCAGTACTTC.